This T cell receptor (beta chain) was documented in a study of shared clonotypes between healthy human individuals. This table comes from immunoSEQ multiplex PCR, and its TCRdb copy is limited to in-frame clones, with some not included. The data contain around 940,000 clones, less than 85% of them singletons. The source of this sequence is a man between 18 and 29 years old in good health. The sequenced sample consisted of memory CD4+ T cells sorted from blood. Subset noted: CD45RA-negative fraction.

CDR3 sequence reads: CASSIVLVKNTEAFF. Written as DNA, the CDR3 is TGTGCCAGTAGTATTGTATTAGTGAAGAACACTGAAGCTTTCTTT. The chain is built from TRBV19 and TRBJ1-1; D call uncertain. V gave up 3 bases and J gave up 1 base, with 12 bases separating them. CDR1 LNHDA and CDR2 SQIVND come from the germline V gene (reference sequence). The CDR3 consists of 15 residues.